The TCR beta chain described here comes from a study of beta chain features in type 1 diabetes (dated by TCRdb to the late 2010s). In the study overall: Mean age, gender distribution, total cell number and subset yield were not different between patients and healthy donors. The study compared TCRB repertoires of sorted circulating CD4+ T cell subsets between recently diagnosed type 1 diabetes patients and matched healthy donors. A total of 85 million to 140 million sorted cells were examined across all samples, and a strong correlation was observed between cell number per subset and RNA yield. Naive and central memory subsets were obtained from all 30 or so donors, but regulatory and stem cell-like memory subsets were isolated from only 8 patients and roughly 8 healthy donors. Overall study results and their limits: A moderate but significant shortening of TCRB CDR3 length was observed in type 1 diabetes patients in all four CD4+ subsets. At VDJ recombination sites, patients with type 1 diabetes made fewer insertions and deleted more nucleotides, a pattern implying thymic rearrangement abnormalities. Naive, central memory and regulatory TCRB repertoires appeared to be more similar among patients than among healthy donors. PCR might favor shorter templates, but patient and control samples were amplified and corrected together, so any skew would affect both groups equally. Sequencing cDNA rather than genomic DNA could over-represent highly expressing activated cells, although activation and CD3 levels did not differ between groups. Only small numbers of individuals were included in the HLA sub-analyses, which left unresolved whether HLA type had any influence on TCRB rearrangement.

Sequences SGHDT (CDR1) and YYEEEE (CDR2) are obtained from the germline V gene. Its CDR3 holds 13 amino acids, cysteine through phenylalanine. The CDR3 DNA has 39 bases and is translated from base 1. A distance of 12 bases separates the germline ends of V and J, which lose 2 bases and 7 bases respectively. Each donor gave one peripheral blood draw, averaging about 120 mL, which was collected into heparinised tubes. Naive, central memory, regulatory and stem cell-like memory CD4+ T cells were sorted on a BD FACSAria II using a panel including CD45RO, CCR7, CD25, CD127, CD95 and CD27. A purity above 98% was achieved for all sorted populations. Right away, PBMCs were isolated by Lymphoprep density gradient centrifugation and were stained directly, with no culture step. To minimize batch effects, samples were stained and sorted in pairs, one healthy donor with one patient per experiment. All of the isolated RNA was reverse transcribed with the High Capacity cDNA Reverse Transcription Kit, so expressed TCRB transcripts were sequenced. Deep immunoSEQ sequencing was applied to naive, central memory and regulatory T cell samples, giving an average of around 4 million total reads per sample. Sorted cells were lysed in RLT buffer and RNA was extracted with DNase-treated RNeasy Micro or Mini kits, depending on cell number. Each cell subset was processed on its own to prevent cross-contamination, while patient and healthy donor samples were processed together. The immunoSEQ multiplex PCR was used to amplify TCRB sequences from cDNA, yielding 87-bp fragments that span the CDR3 region. The amplicons were sequenced using the Illumina HiSeq platform. The original pipeline was this. PCR bias was computationally corrected using synthetic template baselines, reads within Hamming distance 2 were collapsed, and singletons that could not be merged were discarded. Reads were aligned to IMGT to assign V, D and J genes, CDR3 length, and insertions or deletions at six rearrangement sites. Within each subset, clonotype counts were normalized to the number of sorted cells before true diversity and Gini coefficients were calculated with the tcR R package. Repertoire sharing was quantified using the overlap coefficient calculated on TCRB nucleotide sequences. As a proxy for the pre-selection repertoire, out-of-frame TCRB sequences from naive cells were analyzed. Here the immuneACCESS table is served through TCRdb, limited to in-frame sequences with V and J called. Missing clones are a known gap in these copies; in checked studies unresolved V genes cover under half, and the rest lacks a known reason. The V and J calls and clone size come from that table; D and trimming were worked out from the DNA. The sample profile shows 600,000 or so clones; roughly 12% of them were found once. The leading ten clones occupy about 0.11% of the sample.

With regard to this clone: Its antigen has not been determined. No base-level quality is on record; no much larger clone is a single base apart.

This chain is built from TRBV5-6 and TRBJ1-2; TRBD1 is a possible D gene, resting on 5 matching bases. The material sequenced was naive CD4+ T cells from blood. The cell subset or site label corresponds to: true naive CD4+ T cells. The origin of this receptor is a young man with type 1 diabetes. The CDR3 loop reads CASSFSRGSGYTF. The nucleotide sequence reads as follows: TGTGCCAGCAGCTTTTCAAGGGGTTCTGGCTACACCTTC.